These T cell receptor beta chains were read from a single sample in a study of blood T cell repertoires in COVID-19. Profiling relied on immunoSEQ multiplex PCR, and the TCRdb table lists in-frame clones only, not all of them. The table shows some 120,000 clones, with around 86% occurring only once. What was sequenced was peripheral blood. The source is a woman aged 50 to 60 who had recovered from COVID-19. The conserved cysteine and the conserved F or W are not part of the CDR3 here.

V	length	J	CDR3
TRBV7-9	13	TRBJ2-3	ASSWTVFSTDTQY
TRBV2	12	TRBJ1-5	ASTQTGRGQPQH
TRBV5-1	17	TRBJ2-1	ASSRAVLAGGPVGNEQF
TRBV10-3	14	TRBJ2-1	AISESQVLWNNEQF
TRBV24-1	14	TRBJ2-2	ATSDTAGGFTGELF
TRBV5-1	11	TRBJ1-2	ASSPSGNYGYT
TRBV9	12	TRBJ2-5	ASSGSSGMETQY
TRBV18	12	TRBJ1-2	ASSPAGVSSGYT
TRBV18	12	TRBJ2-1	ASSLSIEYNEQF
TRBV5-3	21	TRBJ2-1	ARSLGGTGRPLGERSSYNEQF
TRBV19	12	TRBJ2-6	ASSGGGAPNVLT
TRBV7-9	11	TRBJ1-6	ASSGTGITPLH
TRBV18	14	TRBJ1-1	ASSPGQGAMNTEAF
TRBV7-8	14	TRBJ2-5	ASKPAGPPYQETQY
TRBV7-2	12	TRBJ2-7	ASSLGANSYEQY
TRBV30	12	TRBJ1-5	AWSLGAGDQPQH
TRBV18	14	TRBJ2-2	ASSPDRPGSTGELF